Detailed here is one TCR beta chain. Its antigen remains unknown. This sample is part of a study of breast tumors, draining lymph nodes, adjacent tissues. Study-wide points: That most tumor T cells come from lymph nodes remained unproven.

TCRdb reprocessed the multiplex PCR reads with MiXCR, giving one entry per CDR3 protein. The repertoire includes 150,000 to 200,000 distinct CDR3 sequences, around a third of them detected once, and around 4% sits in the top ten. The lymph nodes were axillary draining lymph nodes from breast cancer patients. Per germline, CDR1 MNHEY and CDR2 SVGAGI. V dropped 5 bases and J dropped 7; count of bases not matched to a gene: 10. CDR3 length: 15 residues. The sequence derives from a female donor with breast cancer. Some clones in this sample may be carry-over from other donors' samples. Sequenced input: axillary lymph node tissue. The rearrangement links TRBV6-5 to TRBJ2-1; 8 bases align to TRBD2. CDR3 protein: CASSPGGPSANEQFF. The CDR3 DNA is TGTGCCAGCAGTCCGGGGGGGCCCTCGGCGAATGAGCAGTTCTTC.